This T cell receptor beta chain was identified during a study of blood T cell repertoires in COVID-19. Study-level background: From the United States, Italy and Spain came samples of acute and convalescent COVID-19.

This CDR3 spans 14 amino acids. Germline CDR1 and CDR2: MNHEY and SVGAGI. The V gene lost 10 bases and the J gene lost 0 bases, with 12 bases spanning the gap. Under the authors' procedure: From reference gene primer amplification, estimates of nucleated cell counts were derived. Only in-frame clones appear in the TCRdb table, and some are missing; sequencing was by immunoSEQ multiplex PCR. The DNA gave D and trimming, while V, J and clone size come from that table. Seen here are 200,000 or so clones, about 80% observed once, and the top ten hold 3%. The sequence was obtained from a woman in her thirties who had recovered from COVID-19. The sample consisted of peripheral blood. The rearrangement uses TRBV6-5 and TRBJ2-2; D unresolved. CDR3 sequence (DNA): TGTGCCATCCTAGAAGATCCGAACACCGGGGAGCTGTTTTTT. Amino acids: CAILEDPNTGELFF.